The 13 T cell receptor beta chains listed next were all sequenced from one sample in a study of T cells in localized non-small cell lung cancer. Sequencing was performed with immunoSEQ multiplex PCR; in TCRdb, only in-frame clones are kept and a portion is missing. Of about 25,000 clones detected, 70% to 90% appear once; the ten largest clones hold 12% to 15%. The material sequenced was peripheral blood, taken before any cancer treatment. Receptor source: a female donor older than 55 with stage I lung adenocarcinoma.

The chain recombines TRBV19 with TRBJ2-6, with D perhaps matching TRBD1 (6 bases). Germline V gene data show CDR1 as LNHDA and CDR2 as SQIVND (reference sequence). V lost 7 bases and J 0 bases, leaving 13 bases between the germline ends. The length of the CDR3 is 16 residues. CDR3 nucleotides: TGTGCCAGTAATCACAGGGTGAGCTCTGGGGCCAACGTCCTGACTTTC. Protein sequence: CASNHRVSSGANVLTF.

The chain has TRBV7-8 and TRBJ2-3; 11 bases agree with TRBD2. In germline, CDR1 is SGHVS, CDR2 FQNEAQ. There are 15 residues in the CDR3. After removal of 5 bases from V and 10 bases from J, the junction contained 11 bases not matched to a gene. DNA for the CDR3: TGTGCCAGCAGCGTAACTAGCGGGAGCCTCGGTGCGCAGTATTTT. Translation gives CASSVTSGSLGAQYF.

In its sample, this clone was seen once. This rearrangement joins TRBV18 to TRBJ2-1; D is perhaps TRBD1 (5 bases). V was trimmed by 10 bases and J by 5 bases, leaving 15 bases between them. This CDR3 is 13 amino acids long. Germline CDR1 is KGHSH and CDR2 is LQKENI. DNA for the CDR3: TGTGCCACCTTCTCGACAGAAAACAATGAGCAGTTCTTC. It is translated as CATFSTENNEQFF.

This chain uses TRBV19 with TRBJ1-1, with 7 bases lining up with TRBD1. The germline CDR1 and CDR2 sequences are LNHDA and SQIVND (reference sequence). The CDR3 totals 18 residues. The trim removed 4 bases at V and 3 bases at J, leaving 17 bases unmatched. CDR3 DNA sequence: TGTGCCAGTAGTACCCCCCGGACAGGATCCTGGATGGACACTGAAGCTTTCTTT. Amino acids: CASSTPRTGSWMDTEAFF.

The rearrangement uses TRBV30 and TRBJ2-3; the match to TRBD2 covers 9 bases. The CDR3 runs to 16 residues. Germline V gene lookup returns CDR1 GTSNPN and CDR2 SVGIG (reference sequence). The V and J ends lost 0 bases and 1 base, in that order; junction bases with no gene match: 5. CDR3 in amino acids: CAWSVRSSGGTDTQYF. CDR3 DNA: TGTGCCTGGAGTGTACGGTCTAGCGGGGGCACAGATACGCAGTATTTT.

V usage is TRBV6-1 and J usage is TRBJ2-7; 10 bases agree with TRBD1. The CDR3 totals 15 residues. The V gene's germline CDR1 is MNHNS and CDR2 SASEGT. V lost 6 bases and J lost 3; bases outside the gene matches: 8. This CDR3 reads CASRPGQGPGYEQYF. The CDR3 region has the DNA TGTGCCAGCAGACCGGGACAGGGGCCCGGCTACGAGCAGTACTTC.

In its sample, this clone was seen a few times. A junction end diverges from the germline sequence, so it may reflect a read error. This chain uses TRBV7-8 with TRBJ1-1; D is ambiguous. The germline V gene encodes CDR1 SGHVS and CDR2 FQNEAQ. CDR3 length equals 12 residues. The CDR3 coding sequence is TGTGCCAGCAGCTTAGGCCTAATCGGGTTGGACTTT. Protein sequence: CASSLGLIGLDF.

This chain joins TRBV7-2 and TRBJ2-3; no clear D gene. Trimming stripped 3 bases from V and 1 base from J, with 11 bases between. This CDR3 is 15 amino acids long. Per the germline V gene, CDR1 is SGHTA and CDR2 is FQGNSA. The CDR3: CASSLRAFGTDTQYF. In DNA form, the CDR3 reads TGTGCCAGCAGCTTGAGAGCCTTTGGCACAGATACGCAGTATTTT.

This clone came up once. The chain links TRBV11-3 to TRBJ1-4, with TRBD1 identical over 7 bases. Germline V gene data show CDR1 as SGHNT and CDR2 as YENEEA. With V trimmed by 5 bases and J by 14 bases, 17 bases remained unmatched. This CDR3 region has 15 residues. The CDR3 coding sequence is TGTGCCAGCAGCCCCGGGGACAGCTTAATAGAGGTGCTGTTTTTT. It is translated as CASSPGDSLIEVLFF.

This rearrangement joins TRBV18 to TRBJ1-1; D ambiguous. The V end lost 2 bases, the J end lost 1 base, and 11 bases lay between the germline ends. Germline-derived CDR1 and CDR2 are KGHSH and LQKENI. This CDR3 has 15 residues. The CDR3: CASSPFLTPNTEAFF. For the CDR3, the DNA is TGTGCCAGCTCACCATTTCTCACACCGAACACTGAAGCTTTCTTT.

As DNA, the CDR3 is TGTGCCAGCAGCTTAATAGACAGGCTTGTCGACAGAACTTTCTTT. Encoded protein: CASSLIDRLVDRTFF. This rearrangement joins TRBV7-9 to TRBJ1-1, with D possibly being TRBD1 (6 bases). The CDR3 has 15 amino acids. Germline CDR1 SEHNR, CDR2 FQNEAQ (reference sequence). The germline V and J ends were trimmed by 2 bases and 12 bases, with 22 bases remaining between them.

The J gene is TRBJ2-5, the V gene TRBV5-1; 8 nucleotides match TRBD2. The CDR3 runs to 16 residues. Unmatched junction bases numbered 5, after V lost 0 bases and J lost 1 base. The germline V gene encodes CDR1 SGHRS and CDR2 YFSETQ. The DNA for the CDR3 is TGCGCCAGCAGCTTGGGGAGTACTAGCGGCCAAGAGACCCAGTACTTC. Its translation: CASSLGSTSGQETQYF. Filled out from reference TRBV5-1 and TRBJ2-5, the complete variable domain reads KAGVTQTPRYLIKTRGQQVTLSCSPISGHRSVSWYQQTPGQGLQFLFEYFSETQRNKGNFPGRFSGRQFSNSRSEMNVSTLELGDSALYLCASSLGSTSGQETQYFGPGTRLLVL.

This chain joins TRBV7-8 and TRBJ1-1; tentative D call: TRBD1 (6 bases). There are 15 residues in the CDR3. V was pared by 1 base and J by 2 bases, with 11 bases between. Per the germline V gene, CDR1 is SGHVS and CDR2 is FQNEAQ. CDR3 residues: CASSLGGGRNTEAFF. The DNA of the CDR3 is TGTGCCAGCAGCTTAGGTGGGGGGCGCAACACTGAAGCTTTCTTT.